This is a list of T cell receptor beta chains from one sample in a study of early T cells in non-severe SARS-CoV-2 infection. Each CDR3 protein is one row after TCRdb ran MiXCR on the 5' RACE reads. Found here are approximately 98,000 distinct CDR3 sequences, 12% of them singletons; the top ten hold 3% to 3.5%. Sequenced: whole blood. The receptors originated from an adult who was a healthcare worker with PCR-confirmed SARS-CoV-2 infection or an uninfected control (not recorded which). Both conserved end residues are part of each CDR3. The D gene is left open where the match is weak. The size of a clone is reported for some rows only, either as once, few or many, or as a class for expanded clones.

TRBJ2-7,TRBV24-1,many,NA,CATSPGSGAYEQYF,TGTGCCACCAGCCCCGGAAGCGGCGCGTACGAGCAGTACTTC
TRBJ2-1,TRBV20-1,few,TRBD2,CSAPSGRTYNEQFF,TGCAGTGCTCCTAGCGGGAGGACCTACAATGAGCAGTTCTTC
TRBJ2-2,TRBV19,many,NA,CASTHPGATYTGELFF,TGTGCCAGTACTCACCCGGGGGCTACGTACACCGGGGAGCTGTTTTTT
TRBJ2-7,TRBV27,NA,NA,CARIEQGTGYEQYF,TGTGCCAGGATAGAACAGGGTACGGGCTACGAGCAGTACTTC
TRBJ1-4,TRBV20-1,few,TRBD1,CSAASPGQASQEKLFF,TGCAGTGCCGCCAGTCCGGGACAGGCGTCTCAGGAAAAACTGTTTTTT
TRBJ2-7,TRBV5-1,many,TRBD2,CASSVAGVAAAHEQYF,TGCGCCAGCAGCGTAGCGGGGGTGGCGGCGGCACACGAGCAGTACTTC
TRBJ2-2,TRBV7-6,many,TRBD2,CASSPIPGGADTGELFF,TGTGCCAGCAGCCCTATTCCCGGGGGGGCGGACACCGGGGAGCTGTTTTTT
TRBJ1-2,TRBV30,NA,TRBD1,CAWSRTGGYGYTF,TGTGCCTGGAGTAGGACAGGTGGTTATGGCTACACCTTC
TRBJ1-2,TRBV6-2/TRBV6-3,NA,TRBD1,CASTIRQGSGYGYTF,TGTGCCAGCACCATCCGACAGGGGTCCGGCTATGGCTACACCTTC
TRBJ1-1,TRBV7-9,many,TRBD1,CASSLVQGGGEAFF,TGTGCCAGCAGCTTAGTTCAAGGGGGCGGCGAGGCTTTCTTT
TRBJ2-3,TRBV12-3/TRBV12-4,NA,NA,CASSFSHTDTQYF,TGTGCCAGCAGTTTTAGCCACACAGATACGCAGTATTTT
TRBJ2-5,TRBV7-9,many,TRBD2,CASSVSGGFETQYF,TGTGCCAGCAGCGTTAGCGGGGGGTTCGAGACCCAGTACTTC
TRBJ2-7,TRBV7-9,many,TRBD2,CASSDVAGRFNEQYF,TGTGCCAGCAGCGACGTAGCGGGACGATTTAATGAGCAGTACTTC
TRBJ2-5,TRBV5-1,few,NA,CASRLQAALQETQYF,TGCGCCAGCCGTTTACAGGCTGCTCTCCAAGAGACCCAGTACTTC
TRBJ2-1,TRBV5-1,few,NA,CASSLERLVVNEQFF,TGCGCCAGCAGCTTGGAGAGACTAGTGGTCAATGAGCAGTTCTTC
TRBJ2-3,TRBV11-2,NA,TRBD2,CASRPGLAGPSDTQYF,TGTGCCAGCAGACCGGGACTAGCGGGCCCCTCAGATACGCAGTATTTT
TRBJ1-1,TRBV7-6,many,NA,CASSLLSGQGGTEAFF,TGTGCCAGCAGCCTCCTGTCTGGTCAGGGAGGCACTGAAGCTTTCTTT
TRBJ1-3,TRBV5-8,NA,TRBD1,CASSYPHRGHSGNTIYF,TGTGCCAGCAGCTACCCTCACAGGGGGCACTCTGGAAACACCATATATTTT
TRBJ2-2,TRBV5-1,many,TRBD1,CASSRGGGQGDTGELFF,TGCGCCAGCAGCAGAGGAGGTGGACAGGGAGACACCGGGGAGCTGTTTTTT
TRBJ2-1,TRBV11-1,many,TRBD2,CASSSPGLPYNEQFF,TGTGCCAGCAGCTCGCCGGGACTACCATACAATGAGCAGTTCTTC
TRBJ2-7,TRBV4-2,NA,NA,CASSQGFIKTSSSYEQYF,TGTGCCAGCAGCCAAGGATTCATAAAGACTTCCAGCTCCTACGAGCAGTACTTC
TRBJ2-4,TRBV29-1,few,NA,CSVVEGPKNIQYF,TGCAGCGTTGTGGAGGGGCCCAAAAACATTCAGTACTTC
TRBJ1-4,TRBV19,few,NA,CASSPMGGSGEKLFF,TGTGCCAGTAGCCCTATGGGGGGCTCGGGTGAAAAACTGTTTTTT
TRBJ2-7,TRBV28,NA,TRBD1,CASSLEGSGGSYEQYF,TGTGCCAGCAGTCTAGAGGGCTCAGGGGGTTCCTACGAGCAGTACTTC
TRBJ2-7,TRBV7-9,few,NA,CASSTGTISWEQYF,TGTGCCAGCAGCACCGGGACGATAAGTTGGGAGCAGTACTTC
TRBJ2-1,TRBV6-4,many,TRBD2,CASSDLSGGNEQFF,TGTGCCAGCAGTGACCTCAGCGGGGGTAATGAGCAGTTCTTC
TRBJ2-1,TRBV7-6,few,NA,CASSQWIDNEQFF,TGTGCCAGCAGCCAGTGGATAGACAATGAGCAGTTCTTC
TRBJ2-7,TRBV7-8,many,NA,CASSLTGTYEQYF,TGTGCCAGCAGCTTAACAGGGACCTACGAGCAGTACTTC
TRBJ2-3,TRBV19,many,TRBD2,CASRYTPGLAGSDTQYF,TGTGCCAGTAGGTACACCCCCGGGCTAGCGGGATCAGATACGCAGTATTTT
TRBJ2-3,TRBV10-3,NA,NA,CAISAAVESTDTQYF,TGTGCCATCAGTGCCGCAGTGGAATCCACAGATACGCAGTATTTT
TRBJ1-1,TRBV2,NA,NA,CASIFNRPGRAFF,TGTGCCAGCATATTCAATCGGCCGGGCCGAGCTTTCTTT
TRBJ1-5,TRBV12-3/TRBV12-4,few,TRBD1,CASSFGTGRDQPQHF,TGTGCCAGCAGTTTCGGGACAGGGAGAGATCAGCCCCAGCATTTT
TRBJ2-1,TRBV14,NA,NA,CASSQGAEQFF,TGTGCCAGCAGCCAAGGGGCTGAGCAGTTCTTC
TRBJ2-7,TRBV16,many,NA,CASSPITGSYEQYF,TGTGCCAGCAGCCCGATTACGGGCTCCTACGAGCAGTACTTC
TRBJ1-6,TRBV20-1,NA,TRBD1,CSARSGTANSPLHF,TGCAGTGCCCGGTCCGGGACAGCTAATTCACCCCTCCACTTT
TRBJ2-1,TRBV7-6,many,TRBD2,CASSLAASGRAREQFF,TGTGCCAGCAGCTTAGCGGCTAGCGGGAGGGCCAGGGAGCAGTTCTTC
TRBJ2-1,TRBV2,NA,TRBD2,CASSEYVAGGYNEQFF,TGTGCCAGCAGTGAATACGTTGCGGGAGGTTACAATGAGCAGTTCTTC
TRBJ2-1,TRBV28,few,TRBD2,CASSSAGVDYNEQFF,TGTGCCAGCAGTTCTGCGGGAGTGGACTACAATGAGCAGTTCTTC
TRBJ2-1,TRBV12-3/TRBV12-4,many,TRBD2,CASSSRTSGTYNEQFF,TGTGCCAGCAGTTCCCGGACTAGCGGAACATACAATGAGCAGTTCTTC
TRBJ2-3,TRBV9,NA,NA,CASSGVVGDTQYF,TGTGCCAGCAGCGGCGTAGTGGGAGATACGCAGTATTTT
TRBJ1-4,TRBV12-3/TRBV12-4,few,TRBD1,CASSFKGATHEKLFF,TGTGCCAGCAGTTTTAAGGGGGCAACTCATGAAAAACTGTTTTTT
TRBJ2-3,TRBV6-1,many,NA,CASSEEQSTDTQYF,TGTGCCAGCAGTGAAGAACAGAGCACAGATACGCAGTATTTT
TRBJ1-4,TRBV9,NA,TRBD1,CASSVVPGGGELFF,TGTGCCAGCAGCGTAGTTCCAGGGGGCGGAGAACTGTTTTTT
TRBJ2-1,TRBV12-5,few,TRBD2,CASGPSGGSYNEQFF,TGTGCTAGTGGTCCCAGCGGGGGTTCCTACAATGAGCAGTTCTTC
TRBJ1-5,TRBV25-1,few,NA,CASTVLTAHSNQPQHF,TGTGCCAGCACGGTATTGACAGCCCATAGCAATCAGCCCCAGCATTTT
TRBJ1-2,TRBV6-6,few,TRBD1,CASSYVGDRGPNYGYTF,TGTGCCAGCAGTTACGTTGGGGACAGGGGGCCTAACTATGGCTACACCTTC
TRBJ2-3,TRBV6-2/TRBV6-3,many,TRBD1,CASSRGQATDTQYF,TGTGCCAGCAGCCGAGGACAGGCCACAGATACGCAGTATTTT